This T cell receptor beta chain was sequenced during a study of blood T cell repertoires in COVID-19. Across the whole study: Samples taken during acute and convalescent COVID-19 were collected in the United States, Italy and Spain. Sources were T cells, B-cell-depleted T cells, or PBMCs; the material itself was cDNA or gDNA.

As handled by the study authors: It was from reference gene primer amplification that nucleated cell counts were estimated. Using immunoSEQ multiplex PCR, the repertoire was profiled, and TCRdb retains in-frame clones only, with some absent. That table furnishes V, J and clone size, whereas the DNA furnished D and trimming. The sample lists some 140,000 clones, about four fifths occurring once. This CDR3 region has 21 residues. Sample: peripheral blood. The source of this sequence is an elderly woman with acute or convalescent COVID-19. The V gene is TRBV21-1, the J gene TRBJ1-1; no check of the table's D call, TRBD1, against the DNA was made. TRBV21-1 is a known pseudogene. CDR3 sequence: CASKFDQGDSFPGAMNTEAFF. In DNA, the CDR3 is TGTGCCAGCAAATTTGATCAGGGGGACAGTTTCCCCGGGGCTATGAACACTGAAGCTTTCTTT.